Listed below are T cell receptor beta chains from one sample, sequenced in a study of blood T cell repertoires in COVID-19. Clones were read by immunoSEQ multiplex PCR, and TCRdb kept only the in-frame ones, dropping some. The sample lists about 300,000 clones; roughly 87% were seen once. Material: PBMCs or T cells enriched from blood (not recorded which). Receptors were obtained from a woman in her 30s who had recovered from COVID-19. The conserved cysteine and the conserved F or W are not part of the CDR3 here.

TRBV6-5 ASSYTGTGSGNTIY
TRBV30 AWDFGANTGELF
TRBV4-1 ASSQFFNRVNSYGYT
TRBV7-9 ASSLAEAYGYT
TRBV5-1 ASSLQGAAEQF
TRBV4-1 ASSQEWQGSAF
TRBV30 AWIGGTPWKGYT
TRBV11-2 ASSFGEHQPQH
TRBV27 ASSPDRGADTQY
TRBV5-4 ASSPNTVNYEQY
TRBV11-2 ASSLVPLLVSGNTIY
TRBV7-8 ASSLGRNTGNTIY
TRBV4-3 ASSQDTTSDIQY
TRBV11-2 ASSLRDSMNTEAF
TRBV4-1 ASSQLRQGADGYT
TRBV19 ASSMGQNTGELF
TRBV19 ASSIRAEATNEKLF
TRBV11-2 ASSLDLRHLYT
TRBV19 ASSIFSHPAGRKGYT
TRBV6-5 ASSWAGSAEAF
TRBV7-6 ASSLAWTGGSYNEQF
TRBV4-2 ASSQDTRGTSNQPQH
TRBV2 ASSEGLGAF
TRBV7-9 ASSGNRVGLSGYT
TRBV12-3/TRBV12-4 ASSSPGYT
TRBV6-1 ASSVPGTGGLGEQY
TRBV5-4 ASASGSTEAF
TRBV4-3 ASSQEAGGQETQY
TRBV5-1 ASSRDSNYGYT
TRBV2 ASSETGLESEKQF
TRBV19 ASAGGTGELF
TRBV5-8 ASNVDRGGTTNTEAF
TRBV5-1 ASSLVPSGAQETQY
TRBV30 AWVPGGAANYGYT
TRBV6-5 ASSYSLVREKLF
TRBV6-5 ASAGHYGYT
TRBV7-2 ASSLAGGQPDTQY
TRBV19 ASSPWATSAHQPQH
TRBV3-1/TRBV3-2 ASSQNGQNTEAF
TRBV6-4 ASSADFGEQF
TRBV9 ASSVVGGGYNEQF
TRBV18 ASSPPGQGPYNSPLH